These T cell receptor beta chains were read from a single sample in a study of blood T cell repertoires in COVID-19. TCRdb's copy holds only in-frame clones and misses some; the assay was immunoSEQ multiplex PCR. The sample shows around 300,000 clones, 75% to 90% of them seen only once. Material: peripheral blood. The receptors derive from a man aged 45-60 years with acute or convalescent COVID-19. Each CDR3 is given with its conserved first and last residue. Fields, in order: J gene, D gene, clone size, V gene, CDR3 DNA, CDR3 protein. A D gene is named only where the DNA matches it firmly. Size tells how often a clone was seen (once, few, many) or the class of an expanded clone, and some rows leave it out.

j_call: TRBJ2-2
d_call: TRBD2
clone_size: .
v_call: TRBV7-2
cdr3_nt: TGTGCCAGCAGCAGGACTAGCGGGGGGGCCGCCGGGGAGCTGTTTTTT
cdr3_aa: CASSRTSGGAAGELFF

j_call: TRBJ2-1
d_call: TRBD2
clone_size: .
v_call: TRBV5-1
cdr3_nt: TGCGCCAGCAGCTTGGGAGCGGGGGACTACTCCTACAATGAGCAGTTCTTC
cdr3_aa: CASSLGAGDYSYNEQFF

j_call: TRBJ2-3
d_call: TRBD1
clone_size: .
v_call: TRBV24-1
cdr3_nt: TGTGCCACCAGTGATACGAGACAGGGGGCCACAGATACGCAGTATTTT
cdr3_aa: CATSDTRQGATDTQYF

j_call: TRBJ2-3
d_call: .
clone_size: .
v_call: TRBV21-1
cdr3_nt: TGTGCCAGCAGAGGACAGGGAAACACAGATACGCAGTATTTT
cdr3_aa: CASRGQGNTDTQYF

j_call: TRBJ2-1
d_call: .
clone_size: .
v_call: TRBV5-1
cdr3_nt: TGCGCCAGCAGCCCTTCAGGCAGCTCCTACAATGAGCAGTTCTTC
cdr3_aa: CASSPSGSSYNEQFF

j_call: TRBJ1-1
d_call: .
clone_size: few
v_call: TRBV5-1
cdr3_nt: TGCGCCAGCAGCTTAGGGGCTGGGGCTGAAGCTTTCTTT
cdr3_aa: CASSLGAGAEAFF

j_call: TRBJ1-5
d_call: .
clone_size: few
v_call: TRBV27
cdr3_nt: TGTGCCAGCAGTTTATCAAGCCCTGTCTATGGTCAGCCCCAGCATTTT
cdr3_aa: CASSLSSPVYGQPQHF

j_call: TRBJ1-6
d_call: TRBD1
clone_size: few
v_call: TRBV18
cdr3_nt: TGTGCCAGCTCCGAAAGAGAACAGGGGTCTAATTCACCCCTCCACTTT
cdr3_aa: CASSEREQGSNSPLHF

j_call: TRBJ2-3
d_call: .
clone_size: .
v_call: TRBV3-1/TRBV3-2
cdr3_nt: TGTGCCAGCAGCCCGGGGGGCAGCACAGATACGCAGTATTTT
cdr3_aa: CASSPGGSTDTQYF

j_call: TRBJ1-3
d_call: .
clone_size: .
v_call: TRBV20-1
cdr3_nt: TGCAGTGCTAGTTCCCACAGGGTCTCTGGAAACACCATATATTTT
cdr3_aa: CSASSHRVSGNTIYF

j_call: TRBJ1-2
d_call: TRBD1
clone_size: once
v_call: TRBV6-5
cdr3_nt: TGTGCCAGCAGTTACCCCGGACAGGCGCGGGGCTACACCTTC
cdr3_aa: CASSYPGQARGYTF

j_call: TRBJ1-1
d_call: .
clone_size: .
v_call: TRBV9
cdr3_nt: TGTGCCAGCAGCGTAGTACAGGTAGGAACTGAAGCTTTCTTT
cdr3_aa: CASSVVQVGTEAFF

j_call: TRBJ1-5
d_call: TRBD1
clone_size: .
v_call: TRBV29-1
cdr3_nt: TGCAGCGTTTCCAGGGGGGCAAATCAGCCCCAGCATTTT
cdr3_aa: CSVSRGANQPQHF

j_call: TRBJ2-3
d_call: TRBD1
clone_size: .
v_call: TRBV30
cdr3_nt: TGTGCCTGGGCCGGGACAGGGGCTAGCACAGATACGCAGTATTTT
cdr3_aa: CAWAGTGASTDTQYF

j_call: TRBJ1-2
d_call: .
clone_size: .
v_call: TRBV19
cdr3_nt: TGTGCCAGTGTTTCCGGGAACTATGGCTACACCTTC
cdr3_aa: CASVSGNYGYTF

j_call: TRBJ1-1
d_call: .
clone_size: .
v_call: TRBV12-5
cdr3_nt: TGTGCTAGTGGTTTGATAGCCACTGAAGCTTTCTTT
cdr3_aa: CASGLIATEAFF

j_call: TRBJ2-2
d_call: TRBD1
clone_size: .
v_call: TRBV27
cdr3_nt: TGTGCCAGCAGTTTATCGGGGACAGGGGGCGCCCCCGGGGAGCTGTTTTTT
cdr3_aa: CASSLSGTGGAPGELFF

j_call: TRBJ2-7
d_call: TRBD2
clone_size: .
v_call: TRBV9
cdr3_nt: TGTGCCAGCAGAGGCCTAGAGCGGGGGGGCCTGAACGAGCAGTACTTC
cdr3_aa: CASRGLERGGLNEQYF

j_call: TRBJ1-5
d_call: .
clone_size: once
v_call: TRBV18
cdr3_nt: TGTGCCAGCTCACCCGGGGAGGCAGAGGATAGCAATCAGCCCCAGCATTTT
cdr3_aa: CASSPGEAEDSNQPQHF

j_call: TRBJ2-5
d_call: .
clone_size: .
v_call: TRBV14
cdr3_nt: TGTGCCAGCAGCCTCAGGGGCCTCGAGACCCAGTACTTC
cdr3_aa: CASSLRGLETQYF

j_call: TRBJ2-3
d_call: .
clone_size: .
v_call: TRBV12-3/TRBV12-4
cdr3_nt: TGTGCCAGCAGTTCAGTGAATACGCAGTATTTT
cdr3_aa: CASSSVNTQYF

j_call: TRBJ1-6
d_call: TRBD1
clone_size: .
v_call: TRBV6-2/TRBV6-3
cdr3_nt: TGTGCCAGCAGTTACCCCACGGGGACAGGGGGCCGTAATTCACCCCTCCACTTT
cdr3_aa: CASSYPTGTGGRNSPLHF

j_call: TRBJ2-3
d_call: .
clone_size: .
v_call: TRBV7-2
cdr3_nt: TGTGCCAGCAGCTTAGCAATTGGGACTGGTGACACAGATACGCAGTATTTT
cdr3_aa: CASSLAIGTGDTDTQYF

j_call: TRBJ2-1
d_call: .
clone_size: .
v_call: TRBV30
cdr3_nt: TGTGCCTGGAGTGTACTGAGATACAATGAGCAGTTCTTC
cdr3_aa: CAWSVLRYNEQFF

j_call: TRBJ2-2
d_call: .
clone_size: .
v_call: TRBV18
cdr3_nt: TGTGCCAGCTCAAAGCCCGAGACCGGGGAGCTGTTTTTT
cdr3_aa: CASSKPETGELFF

j_call: TRBJ2-7
d_call: .
clone_size: .
v_call: TRBV11-2
cdr3_nt: TGTGCCAGCAGCCTTGCGGGGACAGTGAACTACGAGCAGTACTTC
cdr3_aa: CASSLAGTVNYEQYF

j_call: TRBJ2-1
d_call: .
clone_size: .
v_call: TRBV7-8
cdr3_nt: TGTGCCAGCAGCTTAGTCGGGGGTCCTTACAATGAGCAGTTCTTC
cdr3_aa: CASSLVGGPYNEQFF

j_call: TRBJ2-3
d_call: .
clone_size: .
v_call: TRBV4-2
cdr3_nt: TGTGCCAGCAGCCAACCAGGGGAGGGGGAAGATACGCAGTATTTT
cdr3_aa: CASSQPGEGEDTQYF

j_call: TRBJ2-1
d_call: TRBD2
clone_size: .
v_call: TRBV19
cdr3_nt: TGTGCCAGTAGTACTAACTCTCTAGCGGGACGAAGTCGGCAGTTCTTC
cdr3_aa: CASSTNSLAGRSRQFF

j_call: TRBJ2-1
d_call: TRBD1
clone_size: .
v_call: TRBV4-1
cdr3_nt: TGCGCCAGCAGTCCCGCGCCGGGACAGGGGGGCGATGAGCAGTTCTTC
cdr3_aa: CASSPAPGQGGDEQFF

j_call: TRBJ1-1
d_call: .
clone_size: .
v_call: TRBV30
cdr3_nt: TGTGCCTGGAGTGTAAGAGCGAACACTGAAGCTTTCTTT
cdr3_aa: CAWSVRANTEAFF

j_call: TRBJ2-5
d_call: .
clone_size: .
v_call: TRBV27
cdr3_nt: TGTGCCAGCAGTTTATTCGGCCAAGAGACCCAGTACTTC
cdr3_aa: CASSLFGQETQYF

j_call: TRBJ1-2
d_call: .
clone_size: .
v_call: TRBV29-1
cdr3_nt: TGCAGCGTGGGCCAAGGAACAGGTCGGGGCTACACCTTC
cdr3_aa: CSVGQGTGRGYTF

j_call: TRBJ1-1
d_call: .
clone_size: .
v_call: TRBV6-2/TRBV6-3
cdr3_nt: TGTGCCAGCAGTTTCTCTACAGGGTATAACACTGAAGCTTTCTTT
cdr3_aa: CASSFSTGYNTEAFF

j_call: TRBJ1-5
d_call: .
clone_size: once
v_call: TRBV10-3
cdr3_nt: TGTGCCATCAGTGAGACAGGGATTAGCAATCAGCCCCAGCATTTT
cdr3_aa: CAISETGISNQPQHF

j_call: TRBJ1-3
d_call: .
clone_size: .
v_call: TRBV7-8
cdr3_nt: TGTGCCAGCAGCGGACTCTCTGGAAACACCATATATTTT
cdr3_aa: CASSGLSGNTIYF

j_call: TRBJ1-2
d_call: .
clone_size: .
v_call: TRBV2
cdr3_nt: TGTGCCAGCAGTGTTGGGGGGGCGGGCGGCTACACCTTC
cdr3_aa: CASSVGGAGGYTF

j_call: TRBJ2-3
d_call: TRBD2
clone_size: .
v_call: TRBV7-3
cdr3_nt: TGTGCCAGCAGCTCGACTAGCGGGGGGGCGACAGATACGCAGTATTTT
cdr3_aa: CASSSTSGGATDTQYF

j_call: TRBJ1-2
d_call: TRBD1
clone_size: .
v_call: TRBV2
cdr3_nt: TGTGCCAGCAGCCGGGACAGGGGGCCCTATGGCTACACCTTC
cdr3_aa: CASSRDRGPYGYTF

j_call: TRBJ1-6
d_call: TRBD1
clone_size: .
v_call: TRBV10-3
cdr3_nt: TGTGCCATCAGTGAGGGACAGGGCGTAAATTCACCCCTCCACTTT
cdr3_aa: CAISEGQGVNSPLHF

j_call: TRBJ2-3
d_call: .
clone_size: .
v_call: TRBV6-5
cdr3_nt: TGTGCCACCGAGGATATATACACAGATACGCAGTATTTT
cdr3_aa: CATEDIYTDTQYF

j_call: TRBJ1-6
d_call: .
clone_size: .
v_call: TRBV3-1/TRBV3-2
cdr3_nt: TGTGCCAGCAGCCGAGAGTCCCTCTATAATTCACCCCTCCACTTT
cdr3_aa: CASSRESLYNSPLHF

j_call: TRBJ2-7
d_call: .
clone_size: .
v_call: TRBV4-1
cdr3_nt: TGCGCCAGCAGCCAAGACTGGCGGGGGCCTCAGTACTTC
cdr3_aa: CASSQDWRGPQYF

j_call: TRBJ1-4
d_call: .
clone_size: .
v_call: TRBV7-9
cdr3_nt: TGTGCCAGCAGTTTTAAGACGGGATGGGAGGAAAAACTGTTTTTT
cdr3_aa: CASSFKTGWEEKLFF

j_call: TRBJ1-5
d_call: .
clone_size: .
v_call: TRBV18
cdr3_nt: TGTGCCAGCTCACCGGGGACAAACAATCAGCCCCAGCATTTT
cdr3_aa: CASSPGTNNQPQHF

j_call: TRBJ1-2
d_call: .
clone_size: .
v_call: TRBV18
cdr3_nt: TGTGCCAGCTCACCTTCCCCTGCCCCGAGATCTAACTATGGCTACACCTTC
cdr3_aa: CASSPSPAPRSNYGYTF

j_call: TRBJ1-6
d_call: TRBD1
clone_size: .
v_call: TRBV6-6
cdr3_nt: TGTGCCAGCAGTCAACAGGGGGGGTCACCCCTCCACTTT
cdr3_aa: CASSQQGGSPLHF

j_call: TRBJ2-2
d_call: TRBD1
clone_size: .
v_call: TRBV18
cdr3_nt: TGTGCCAGCTCACCACAGGGGGCGGCCCTCACCGGGGAGCTGTTTTTT
cdr3_aa: CASSPQGAALTGELFF